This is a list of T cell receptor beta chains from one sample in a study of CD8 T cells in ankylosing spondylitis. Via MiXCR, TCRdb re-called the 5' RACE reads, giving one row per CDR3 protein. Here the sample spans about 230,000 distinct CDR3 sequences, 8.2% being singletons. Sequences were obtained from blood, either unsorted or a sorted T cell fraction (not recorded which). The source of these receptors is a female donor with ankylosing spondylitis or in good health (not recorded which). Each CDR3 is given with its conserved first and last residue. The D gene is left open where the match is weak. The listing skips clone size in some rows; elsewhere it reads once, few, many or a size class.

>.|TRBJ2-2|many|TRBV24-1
TGTGCCACCAGGGGTAAAGTCACCGGGGAGCTGTTTTTT
CATRGKVTGELFF
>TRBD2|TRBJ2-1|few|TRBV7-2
TGTGCCAGCAGCTTATACCCTGGGACTAGTGAAATTGAGCAGTTCTTC
CASSLYPGTSEIEQFF
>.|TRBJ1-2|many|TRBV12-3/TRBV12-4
.
CASSTSGRGLGGYTF
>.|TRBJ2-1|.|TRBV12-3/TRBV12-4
TGTGCCAGCAGTTTCCGGCGGAACAATGAGCAGTTCTTC
CASSFRRNNEQFF
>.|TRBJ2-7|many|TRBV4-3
TGCGCCAGCAGCCAAGGGATCTACTACGAGCAGTACTTC
CASSQGIYYEQYF
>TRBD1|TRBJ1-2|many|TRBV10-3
TGTGCCATCAGTGTTCAGGGGGCGCGGAACTATGGCTACACCTTC
CAISVQGARNYGYTF
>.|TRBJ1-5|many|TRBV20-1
TGCAGTGCTAGAGATGGTAGGGCAGGTGGCAATCAGCCCCAGCATTTT
CSARDGRAGGNQPQHF
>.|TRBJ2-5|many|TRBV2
TGTGCCAGCAAGGCGGCGGAGGCGAAGACCCAGTACTTC
CASKAAEAKTQYF
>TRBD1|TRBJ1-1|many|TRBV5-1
TGCGCCAGCCGACAGGGGGCGCAGGGCACTGAAGCTTTCTTT
CASRQGAQGTEAFF
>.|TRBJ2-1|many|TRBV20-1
TGCAGTGCGGATGGGCGGGCCAGTGAGCAGTTCTTC
CSADGRASEQFF
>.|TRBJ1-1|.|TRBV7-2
TGTGCCAGCAGCTTCGGAATCACTGAAGCTTTCTTT
CASSFGITEAFF
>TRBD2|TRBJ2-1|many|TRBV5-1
TGCGCCAGCAGCTTTAGCGGGAGTCGAAATGAGCAGTTCTTC
CASSFSGSRNEQFF
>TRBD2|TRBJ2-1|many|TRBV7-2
TGTGCCAGCAGCTTAGCGGGCGGGAGATCGAATGAGCAGTTCTTC
CASSLAGGRSNEQFF
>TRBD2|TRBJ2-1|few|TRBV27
TGTGCCAGCAGTTGGGGACTAGCGGGAGTTCATGAGCAGTTCTTC
CASSWGLAGVHEQFF
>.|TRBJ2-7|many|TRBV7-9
TGTGCCAGCAGCCCTTCTGGGGACCCAGAGCAGTACTTC
CASSPSGDPEQYF
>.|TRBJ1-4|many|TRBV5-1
TGCGCCAGCAGCCCGGGGGGGGGCAATGAAAAACTGTTTTTT
CASSPGGGNEKLFF
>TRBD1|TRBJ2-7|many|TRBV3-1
TGTGCCAGCAGCCACGGGACAGGGGTCAACGAGCAGTACTTC
CASSHGTGVNEQYF
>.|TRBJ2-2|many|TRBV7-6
TGTGCCAGCAGCTCCGGGGTCGGGGAGCTGTTTTTT
CASSSGVGELFF
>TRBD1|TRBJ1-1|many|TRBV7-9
TGTGCCAGCAGGTCTTTGACAGGGGAGATGAACACTGAAGCTTTCTTT
CASRSLTGEMNTEAFF
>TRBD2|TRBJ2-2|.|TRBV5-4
TGTGCCAGCAGCTTAGCGGGAGAGATCACCGGGGAGCTGTTTTTT
CASSLAGEITGELFF
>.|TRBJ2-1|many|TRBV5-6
TGTGCCAGCAGCTCCTCTCACAATGAGCAGTTCTTC
CASSSSHNEQFF
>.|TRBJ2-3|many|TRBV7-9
TGTGCCAGCAGCTTAGTTAGTCGGTTGAAGAGCACAGATACGCAGTATTTT
CASSLVSRLKSTDTQYF
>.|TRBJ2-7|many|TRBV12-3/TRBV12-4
TGTGCCAGCAGTTCCCGAGACAGTCCCACCTACGAGCAGTACTTC
CASSSRDSPTYEQYF
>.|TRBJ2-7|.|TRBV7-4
TGTGCCAACACCAGTCGGGGAAACTACGAGCAGTACTTC
CANTSRGNYEQYF
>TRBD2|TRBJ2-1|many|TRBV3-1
TGTGCCAGCAGTCCGTCCGGGAGGAGCAATGAGCAGTTCTTC
CASSPSGRSNEQFF
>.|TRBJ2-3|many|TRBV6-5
TGTGCCAGCATGATTTTAGATACGCAGTATTTT
CASMILDTQYF
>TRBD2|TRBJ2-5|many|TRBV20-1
TGCAGTGCTAGAGCGGGTGGCTTTAGCGGGAGGGAGACAGAGACCCAGTACTTC
CSARAGGFSGRETETQYF
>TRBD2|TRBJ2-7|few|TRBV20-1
TGCAGTCGGGCGGGAGCCGGTGAGGAGCAGTACTTC
CSRAGAGEEQYF
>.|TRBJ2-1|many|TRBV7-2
TGTGCCAGCAGAATGGCAGGGAGAACCTACAATGAGCAGTTCTTC
CASRMAGRTYNEQFF
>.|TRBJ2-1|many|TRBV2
TGTGCCAGCAGGGATCCACTCCAGAATGAGCAGTTCTTC
CASRDPLQNEQFF
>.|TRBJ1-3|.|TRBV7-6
TGTGCCAGCACCTCCCGCTTTAGGGGCTCTGGAAACACCATATATTTT
CASTSRFRGSGNTIYF
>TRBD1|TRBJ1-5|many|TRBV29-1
TGCAGCGTAATAACAGGGGCCCAGCCCCAGCATTTT
CSVITGAQPQHF
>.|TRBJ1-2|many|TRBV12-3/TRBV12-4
TGTGCCAGCAGTTTTGGGGGACTGCCGTATGGCTACACCTTC
CASSFGGLPYGYTF
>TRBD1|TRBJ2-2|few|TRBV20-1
TGCAGTGCTAGAAGATCGGGACAGGACACCGGGGAGCTGTTTTTT
CSARRSGQDTGELFF
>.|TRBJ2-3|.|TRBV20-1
TGCAGTGCTCTTTCAGGGGATCGGCCAGATACGCAGTATTTT
CSALSGDRPDTQYF
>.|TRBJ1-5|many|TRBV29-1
TGCAGCGTTGAAGTGGACAGCAATCAGCCCCAGCATTTT
CSVEVDSNQPQHF
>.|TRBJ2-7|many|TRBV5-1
TGCGCCAGCAGCTTGGATGGGGGGAGCTCCTACGAGCAGTACTTC
CASSLDGGSSYEQYF
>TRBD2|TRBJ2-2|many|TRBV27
TGTGCCAGCAGAGCTAATAGCGGGGTCGGCGGGGGCGGGGAGCTGTTTTTT
CASRANSGVGGGGELFF
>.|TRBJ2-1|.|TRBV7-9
TGTGCCAGCAGCTTTCAGGGGCAGCTGTACAATGAGCAGTTCTTC
CASSFQGQLYNEQFF
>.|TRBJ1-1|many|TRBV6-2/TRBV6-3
TGTGCCAGCAATCCAGGACACTACCGGGCTGAAGCTTTCTTT
CASNPGHYRAEAFF
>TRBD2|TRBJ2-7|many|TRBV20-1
TGCAGTGCTAGAGATACTAGCGGGGATGCATGGAAGCAGTACTTC
CSARDTSGDAWKQYF
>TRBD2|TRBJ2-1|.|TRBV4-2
TGTGCCAGCAGCCAAGACGGGCGGGAGGGCCGCAATGAGCAGTTCTTC
CASSQDGREGRNEQFF
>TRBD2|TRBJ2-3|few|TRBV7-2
TGTGCCAGCAGCTTAGAGCGGGAGGCAGATACGCAGTATTTT
CASSLEREADTQYF
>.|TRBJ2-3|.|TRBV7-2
TGTGCCAGCAGCTCCCCGCATGGGATCACAGATACGCAGTATTTT
CASSSPHGITDTQYF
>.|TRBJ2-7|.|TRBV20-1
TGCAGTGCTAGAGCTCTGGACGAGCAGTACTTC
CSARALDEQYF
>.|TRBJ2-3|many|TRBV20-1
TGCAGTGCTAGAGAGCTCCGGGGCACAGATACGCAGTATTTT
CSARELRGTDTQYF
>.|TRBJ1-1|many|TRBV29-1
TGCAGCATAAGGGGCTTGGAACACACTGAAGCTTTCTTT
CSIRGLEHTEAFF
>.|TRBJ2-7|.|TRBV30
TGTGCCTGGAGTGTAAGGGGGGAGCAGTACTTC
CAWSVRGEQYF
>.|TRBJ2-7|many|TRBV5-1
TGCGCCAGCAGCTTGGAAGTCGGGAGCGAGCAGTACTTC
CASSLEVGSEQYF